Listed here are 21 T cell receptor beta chains from one sample, sequenced in a study of identical twins. In TCRdb, the 5' RACE reads were re-called with MiXCR into one record per CDR3 protein. This table has fewer than 550,000 distinct CDR3 sequences, 13% to 15% appearing once. The data also belong to a second study, concerning yellow fever vaccine responses in identical twins.

Sequencing was carried out using CD4+ T cells sorted from blood. These receptors were collected from a woman under 30 in good health.

The chain has TRBV7-2 and TRBJ2-7, with 10 bases that match TRBD2. The ends lost 4 bases at V and 3 bases at J; junction bases unmatched: 6. This CDR3 has 15 residues. The germline V gene has CDR1 SGHTA and CDR2 FQGNSA. CDR3 DNA: TGTGCCAGCAGCTCGGCTAGCGGGAGTGTCTACGAGCAGTACTTC. Translated, it gives CASSSASGSVYEQYF.

This clonotype was counted a few times. The rearrangement uses TRBV20-1 and TRBJ2-1; 7 bases map to TRBD2. The CDR3 has 12 residues. CDR1 is DFQATT, CDR2 SNEGSKA, per germline (reference sequence). The trim removed 8 bases at V and 9 bases at J, leaving 10 bases unmatched. CDR3 in DNA: TGCAGTCCTCAGCGGGGAGGAAGTGAGCAGTTCTTC. It yields the protein CSPQRGGSEQFF.

This clonotype was detected only a few times. The chain links TRBV20-1 to TRBJ1-1, with a weak D call TRBD1 (6 bases). V was clipped by 6 bases and J by 1 base, with 12 bases between them. CDR1 DFQATT and CDR2 SNEGSKA come from the germline V gene (reference sequence). The CDR3 runs to 13 residues. Written as DNA, the CDR3 is TGCAGTGCCGGACAGTTAAGGAACACTGAAGCTTTCTTT. Protein product: CSAGQLRNTEAFF.

The chain has TRBV5-5 and TRBJ2-3; 11 positions match TRBD1. V lost 0 bases to trimming and J lost 2 bases; unmatched junction nucleotides: 2. Germline V gives CDR1 SGHKS, CDR2 YYEKEE (reference sequence). There are 16 residues in the CDR3. In DNA, the CDR3 is TGTGCCAGCAGCTTGGGGACAGGGGGCTACACAGATACGCAGTATTTT. It encodes CASSLGTGGYTDTQYF.

The rearrangement uses TRBV12-3 or TRBV12-4 and TRBJ1-1; 9 positions match TRBD1. The CDR3 is made up of 17 amino acids. Trimming at V came to 4 bases and at J to 0 bases, leaving 9 bases not matched to a gene. CDR3 coding DNA: TGTGCCAGCAGTTCCCCCCGGGACAGGGTTGTGAACACTGAAGCTTTCTTT. This codes for CASSSPRDRVVNTEAFF.

This clonotype was recorded at least ten times. The rearrangement uses TRBV20-1 and TRBJ1-1, with D possibly TRBD1 on 6 matching bases. Trimming took off 2 bases at V and 4 bases at J, with 11 bases between the two ends. The CDR3 has 13 amino acids. CDR1 DFQATT and CDR2 SNEGSKA come from the germline V gene (reference sequence). The CDR3 DNA reads as TGCAGTGCTAGAAGGGGGGAGGGCACTGAAGCTTTCTTT. It specifies CSARRGEGTEAFF.

This clonotype has a handful of counts. This chain joins TRBV2 and TRBJ1-6; D possibly corresponds to TRBD1 (6 bases). Trimming removed 5 bases at V and 9 bases at J, with 14 bases between. The CDR3 is 14 residues long. Germline V lookup: CDR1 SNHLY, CDR2 FYNNEI. CDR3 region: CASSQTGPGSPLHF. As DNA, the CDR3 is TGTGCCAGCAGTCAGACAGGACCGGGTTCACCCCTCCACTTT.

The chain links TRBV29-1 to TRBJ1-3; no clear D. Germline values: CDR1 SQVTM, CDR2 ANQGSEA. With 6 bases removed from V and 0 bases from J, the gap between germline ends came to 15 bases. This CDR3 has 15 amino acids. For the CDR3, the DNA is TGCAGCGTGTCTTCCCGACTGAGCTCTGGAAACACCATATATTTT. Translation: CSVSSRLSSGNTIYF.

V is TRBV6-1 and J is TRBJ2-7; D gene ambiguous. Between the trimmed V and J ends, which lost 8 bases and 6 bases, there was a span of 14 bases. The germline V gene has CDR1 MNHNS and CDR2 SASEGT. This CDR3 has 12 residues. The CDR3 DNA follows: TGTGCCAGCTTTGGCGGTCGCCTCGAGCAGTACGTC. Translation: CASFGGRLEQYV.

The sample holds many counts of this clonotype. The gene calls are TRBV12-3 or TRBV12-4 and TRBJ2-1, with 7 bases fitting TRBD2. The length of the CDR3 is 14 residues. The V segment lost 7 bases and the J segment 3 bases; nucleotides outside the gene matches: 6. CDR3 DNA sequence: TGTGCCAGCACCCGGGGGGTCCGCTACAATGAGCAGTTCTTC. The encoded protein is CASTRGVRYNEQFF.

This clonotype has more than one count but fewer than ten. V usage is TRBV7-9 and J usage is TRBJ1-2; D gene uncertain. Germline CDR1 SEHNR, CDR2 FQNEAQ (reference sequence). This CDR3 comprises 12 residues. V was pared by 6 bases and J by 8 bases, with 13 bases between. CDR3 sequence: CASSLDGLGYTF. CDR3 in DNA: TGTGCCAGCAGTCTCGACGGACTGGGCTACACCTTC. Variable domain in full (rest from reference TRBV7-9 and TRBJ1-2): DTGVSQNPRHKITKRGQNVTFRCDPISEHNRLYWYRQTLGQGPEFLTYFQNEAQLEKSRLLSDRFSAERPKGSFSTLEIQRTEQGDSAMYLCASSLDGLGYTFGSGTRLTVV.

This clonotype was seen a few times. This chain uses TRBV9 with TRBJ1-1; D is unclear. V lost 0 bases, J lost 5 bases, and 8 bases lay in between. The CDR3 consists of 13 residues. Germline CDR1 reads SGDLS; CDR2 reads YYNGEE. The DNA for the CDR3 is TGTGCCAGCAGCGTAGAGGTTGGGACTGAAGCTTTCTTT. This sequence encodes CASSVEVGTEAFF.

J is TRBJ2-7 and V is TRBV10-3; 8 nucleotides line up with TRBD2. Unmatched junction bases numbered 11, after V lost 2 bases and J lost 2 bases. In germline, CDR1 is ENHRY, CDR2 SYGVKD. The CDR3 spans 17 residues. The CDR3 region has the DNA TGTGCCATCAGTGAGCCGGGGGCCAGCGGGGGAACCTACGAGCAGTACTTC. As protein: CAISEPGASGGTYEQYF.

In its sample, this clonotype was seen a few times. V usage is TRBV5-6 and J usage is TRBJ2-2; TRBD2 matches 7 bases. The CDR3 contains 15 residues. The V segment lost 0 bases and the J segment 3 bases; nucleotides outside the gene matches: 2. Germline V lookup: CDR1 SGHDT, CDR2 YYEEEE. CDR3 loop: CASSLVGRDTGELFF. CDR3 DNA sequence: TGTGCCAGCAGCTTGGTGGGGAGGGACACCGGGGAGCTGTTTTTT.

In this sample, this clonotype turned up many times. This chain links TRBV20-1 with TRBJ2-1, with D perhaps matching TRBD1 (5 bases). The CDR3 has 11 residues. The V end lost 5 bases, the J end lost 8 bases, and 10 bases lay between the germline ends. CDR1 and CDR2 from the germline V gene are DFQATT and SNEGSKA (reference sequence). CDR3 sequence: CSAEPRDEQFF. The CDR3 DNA is TGCAGTGCTGAACCCAGGGATGAGCAGTTCTTC.

This clonotype occurred a few times. This rearrangement joins TRBV4-1 to TRBJ2-1; 16 bases match TRBD2. Losses at the gene ends were 4 bases for V and 4 bases for J; bases not matched to a gene: 4. The germline gives CDR1 MGHRA, CDR2 YSYEKL. The CDR3 consists of 17 residues. The CDR3 nucleotides read TGCGCCAGCAGCCGGGGACTAGCGGGGGGGAAATACAATGAGCAGTTCTTC. Protein: CASSRGLAGGKYNEQFF.

This clonotype was observed a few times. This rearrangement joins TRBV7-2 to TRBJ2-5; 8 bases match TRBD1. V was clipped by 3 bases and J by 5 bases; unmatched bases: 8. Germline CDR1 SGHTA, CDR2 FQGNSA. The CDR3 is made up of 15 amino acids. The CDR3 is CASSFIQGVGETQYF. CDR3 DNA: TGTGCCAGCAGCTTTATACAGGGGGTTGGGGAGACCCAGTACTTC.

This clonotype turned up a few times. V usage is TRBV5-1 and J usage is TRBJ2-7; TRBD1 aligns across 7 bases. The CDR3 extends over 13 amino acids. V dropped 4 bases and J dropped 2; count of bases not matched to a gene: 3. Germline V gene sequence: CDR1 SGHRS, CDR2 YFSETQ. Here the CDR3 reads CASSVDRPYEQYV. The CDR3 region has the DNA TGCGCCAGCAGCGTGGACAGGCCCTACGAGCAGTACGTC.

This clonotype was counted only a few times. The DNA for the CDR3 is TGTGCCAGCAGCTTAAACCCAACTAATGAAAAACTGTTTTTT. Amino acids: CASSLNPTNEKLFF. This rearrangement joins TRBV7-9 to TRBJ1-4; no clear D gene. The length of the CDR3 is 14 residues. V dropped 2 bases and J dropped 0 bases, with 4 bases sitting between them. Looked up from germline, CDR1 is SEHNR and CDR2 is FQNEAQ (reference sequence).

This clonotype showed up many times. V is TRBV5-1 and J is TRBJ2-3; possibly TRBD2 for D (5 bases). This CDR3 has 14 amino acids. The germline gives CDR1 SGHRS, CDR2 YFSETQ. Trimming pared 2 bases from V and 1 base from J, leaving 8 bases between. The CDR3 is CASSFDYRTDTQYF. The CDR3 DNA is TGCGCCAGCAGCTTCGACTACCGCACAGATACGCAGTATTTT.

This clonotype showed up just a few times. The rearrangement links TRBV12-3 or TRBV12-4 to TRBJ2-1, with D unclear. Between the trimmed V and J ends, which lost 6 bases and 2 bases, there was a span of 14 bases. This CDR3 region has 15 residues. The CDR3 region is CASRGSSPAYNEQFF. For the CDR3, the DNA is TGTGCCAGCAGAGGCTCCTCCCCCGCCTACAATGAGCAGTTCTTC.